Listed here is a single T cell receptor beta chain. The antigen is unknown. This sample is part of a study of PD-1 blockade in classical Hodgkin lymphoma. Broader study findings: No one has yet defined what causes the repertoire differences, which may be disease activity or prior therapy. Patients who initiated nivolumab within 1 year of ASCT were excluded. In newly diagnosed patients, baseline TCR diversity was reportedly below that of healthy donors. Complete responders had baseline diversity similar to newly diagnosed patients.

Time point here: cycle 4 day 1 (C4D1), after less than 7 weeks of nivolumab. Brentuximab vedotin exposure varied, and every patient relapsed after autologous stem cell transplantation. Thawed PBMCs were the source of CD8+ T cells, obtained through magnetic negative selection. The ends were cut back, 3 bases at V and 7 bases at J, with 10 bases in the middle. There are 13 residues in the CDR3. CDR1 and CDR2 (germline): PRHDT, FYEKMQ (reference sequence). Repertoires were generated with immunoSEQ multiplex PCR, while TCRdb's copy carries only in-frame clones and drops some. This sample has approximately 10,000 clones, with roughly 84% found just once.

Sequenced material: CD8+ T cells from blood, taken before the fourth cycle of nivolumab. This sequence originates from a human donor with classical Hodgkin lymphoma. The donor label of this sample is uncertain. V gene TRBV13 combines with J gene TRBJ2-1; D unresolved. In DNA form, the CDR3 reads TGTGCCAGCAGCTTGAATAACGGGAATGAGCAGTTCTTC. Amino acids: CASSLNNGNEQFF.